This passage covers 23 T cell receptor beta chains from one sample sequenced in a study of shared clonotypes between healthy human individuals. Data came from immunoSEQ multiplex PCR; TCRdb stores just in-frame clones and leaves some out. The sample has millions of clones, over 85% seen once. Only CD45RO-negative cells positively selected for CCR7 counted as naive CD8 cells, so terminally differentiated effector memory CD45RA+ cells were excluded. The material sequenced was naive CD8+ T cells sorted from blood. Receptors were obtained from a man between 18 and 29 years old in good health.

The chain combines TRBV10-3 with TRBJ2-1; no definite D call. The V gene lost 6 bases and the J gene lost 7 bases, with 7 bases spanning the gap. Germline V lookup: CDR1 ENHRY, CDR2 SYGVKD. This CDR3 has 11 amino acids. The CDR3 spells CAIRPLNEQFF. The CDR3 DNA follows: TGTGCCATCAGACCTTTGAATGAGCAGTTCTTC.

The J gene is TRBJ1-2, the V gene TRBV27; D is unclear. Germline CDR1 MNHEY, CDR2 SMNVEV (reference sequence). With 4 bases removed from V and 4 bases from J, the gap between germline ends came to 10 bases. The CDR3 is 13 residues long. The CDR3 bases are TGTGCCAGCAGTTCCTCGGCCATCTATGGCTACACCTTC. Translating gives CASSSSAIYGYTF.

This chain connects TRBV6-6 to TRBJ1-1; weak D call: TRBD1 (5 bases). V was trimmed by 6 bases and J by 1 base, leaving 9 bases between them. CDR3 size: 13 residues. CDR1 is MNHNY and CDR2 is SVGAGI in the germline V gene (reference sequence). The CDR3 protein is CASRLGGNTEAFF. The CDR3 nucleotides read TGTGCCAGCAGACTCGGGGGGAACACTGAAGCTTTCTTT.

The V gene is TRBV5-4, the J gene TRBJ2-7; 7 nucleotides line up with TRBD1. From germline, CDR1 is SGHNT and CDR2 YYREEE (reference sequence). V shed 2 bases and J 0 bases; nucleotides not matched to a gene: 5. The CDR3 extends over 15 amino acids. The CDR3 sequence: CASSFGQASSYEQYF. CDR3 nucleotide sequence: TGTGCCAGCAGCTTCGGACAGGCCAGCTCCTACGAGCAGTACTTC. The whole variable domain, filled in from reference TRBV5-4 and TRBJ2-7, reads ETGVTQSPTHLIKTRGQQVTLRCSSQSGHNTVSWYQQALGQGPQFIFQYYREEENGRGNFPPRFSGLQFPNYSSELNVNALELDDSALYLCASSFGQASSYEQYFGPGTRLTVT.

The count of this clone is one. This chain links TRBV14 with TRBJ1-1; no firm D call. Trimming left V 3 bases short and J 4 bases short, with 15 bases between. Germline CDR1 is SGHDN and CDR2 is FVKESK. This CDR3 is 15 amino acids long. The CDR3 DNA follows: TGTGCCAGCAGCCACCACATGGTGGCGAGCACTGAAGCTTTCTTT. This translates into CASSHHMVASTEAFF.

Comments on this clone: The sample carries other DNA sequences with the same CDR3. The chain has TRBV19 and TRBJ2-7; 7 bases align to TRBD2. Trimming cost V 3 bases and J 0 bases; bases outside gene matches: 2. Germline lookup yields CDR1 LNHDA and CDR2 SQIVND (reference sequence). The CDR3 totals 14 residues. CDR3 sequence: CASSMGGSSYEQYF. CDR3 nucleotide sequence: TGTGCCAGTAGTATGGGCGGGAGCTCCTACGAGCAGTACTTC.

CDR3 in DNA: TGTGCCAGCAGTGGGGGGACGGAGACCTCTGGAAACACCATATATTTT. This sequence encodes CASSGGTETSGNTIYF. This rearrangement joins TRBV28 to TRBJ1-3, with TRBD1 as a possible D gene (5 bases). V lost 5 bases and J 0 bases, leaving 14 bases between the germline ends. There are 16 residues in the CDR3. Germline loops: CDR1 MDHEN, CDR2 SYDVKM. The full variable domain, with the rest looked up from reference TRBV28 and TRBJ1-3, is DVKVTQSSRYLVKRTGEKVFLECVQDMDHENMFWYRQDPGLGLRLIYFSYDVKMKEKGDIPEGYSVSREKKERFSLILESASTNQTSMYLCASSGGTETSGNTIYFGEGSWLTVV.

This chain connects TRBV10-3 to TRBJ2-1; TRBD2 agrees at 8 bases. Germline assignment: CDR1 ENHRY and CDR2 SYGVKD. The trim removed 6 bases at V and 0 bases at J, leaving 7 bases unmatched. The CDR3 runs to 16 residues. The CDR3: CAISGAGDLSYNEQFF. In DNA form, the CDR3 reads TGTGCCATCAGCGGAGCGGGGGACCTCTCCTACAATGAGCAGTTCTTC.

In nucleotides, the CDR3 is TGTGCCAGCAGTTTACCGGGACTAGCGACAGATACGCAGTATTTT. It specifies CASSLPGLATDTQYF. The chain recombines TRBV27 with TRBJ2-3; 10 bases align to TRBD2. Trimming cost V 2 bases and J 3 bases; bases outside gene matches: 2. Per germline, CDR1 MNHEY and CDR2 SMNVEV (reference sequence). The CDR3 contains 15 residues.

The chain has TRBV2 and TRBJ2-3; D might be TRBD2 (6 bases). The CDR3 covers 14 residues. Germline V CDR1 and CDR2: SNHLY, FYNNEI. V lost 8 bases and J lost 0, with 12 bases in between. This CDR3 reads CASGASASTDTQYF. The CDR3 bases are TGTGCCAGCGGAGCTAGCGCTAGCACAGATACGCAGTATTTT.

This rearrangement joins TRBV6-5 to TRBJ2-7; no reliable D call. CDR1 is MNHEY, CDR2 SVGAGI, per germline. Trimming shortened V by 8 bases and J by 5 bases, and 13 bases separated the two germline ends. The CDR3 spans 12 residues. The CDR3 coding sequence is TGTGCCAGCCGTTCGCATTGGGACGAGCAGTACTTC. Its protein product is CASRSHWDEQYF.

As concerns this clone: This sample includes further DNA sequences coding for the same CDR3. The chain uses TRBV27 and TRBJ2-7; D not certain. Looked up from germline, CDR1 is MNHEY and CDR2 is SMNVEV (reference sequence). V was cut by 2 bases and J by 2 bases, with 7 bases left in between. The CDR3 loop spans 13 amino acids. The CDR3 DNA sequence: TGTGCCAGCAGTTTAAAGCCAGCCTACGAGCAGTACTTC. Protein sequence: CASSLKPAYEQYF.

The chain employs TRBV5-8 and TRBJ1-5; unclear D gene. Germline CDR1 SGHTS, CDR2 YDEGEE. The CDR3 is made up of 14 amino acids. V was cut by 3 bases and J by 0 bases, with 7 bases left in between. The CDR3 DNA reads TGTGCCAGCAGCTCAGCTTATAGCAATCAGCCCCAGCATTTT. Translated: CASSSAYSNQPQHF.

This chain links TRBV6-5 with TRBJ1-2, with TRBD1 identical over 7 bases. The germline CDR1 and CDR2 sequences are MNHEY and SVGAGI. With 6 bases clipped from V and 2 bases from J, the junction kept 6 bases outside the gene matches. The CDR3 covers 14 residues. The CDR3 sequence is CASRRDSTNYGYTF. CDR3 sequence (DNA): TGTGCCAGCAGGAGGGACAGCACCAACTATGGCTACACCTTC.

CDR3 sequence: CASSLFAGRSYEQYF. CDR3 sequence (DNA): TGTGCCAGCAGCTTGTTTGCGGGGCGAAGCTACGAGCAGTACTTC. The J gene is TRBJ2-7, the V gene TRBV5-6, with D possibly being TRBD2 (6 bases). CDR3 length: 15 amino acids. The germline CDR1 and CDR2 sequences are SGHDT and YYEEEE. Trimming left V 1 base short and J 3 bases short, with 14 bases between.

V gene TRBV2 combines with J gene TRBJ2-7; 12 nucleotides match TRBD2. The CDR3 spans 14 residues. Germline CDR1 and CDR2: SNHLY and FYNNEI. Trimming removed 6 bases from V and 6 bases from J; junction bases left unmatched: 6. CDR3 bases: TGTGCCAGCAGACGACTAGCGGGAGCGGGCGAGCAGTACTTC. Its protein product is CASRRLAGAGEQYF. The full variable domain, completed using reference TRBV2 and TRBJ2-7, is EPEVTQTPSHQVTQMGQEVILRCVPISNHLYFYWYRQILGQKVEFLVSFYNNEISEKSEIFDDQFSVERPDGSNFTLKIRSTKLEDSAMYFCASRRLAGAGEQYFGPGTRLTVT.

The chain recombines TRBV6-5 with TRBJ2-5; 7 nucleotides match TRBD2. CDR1 is MNHEY, CDR2 SVGAGI, per germline. V gave up 6 bases and J gave up 5 bases; unmatched junction bases: 12. CDR3 size: 15 residues. The CDR3 protein is CASRPGLVWRETQYF. The CDR3 DNA reads TGTGCCAGCAGGCCCGGACTAGTTTGGAGGGAGACCCAGTACTTC.

This rearrangement joins TRBV30 to TRBJ2-5; no firm D call. The germline gives CDR1 GTSNPN, CDR2 SVGIG (reference sequence). V was clipped by 8 bases and J by 1 base, with 14 bases between them. This CDR3 comprises 13 residues. The CDR3 DNA is TGTGCCGGATACAACAACCCCCAAGAGACCCAGTACTTC. It is translated as CAGYNNPQETQYF.

Remarks on this clone: Within the sample, other DNA sequences also encode this same CDR3. This rearrangement joins TRBV7-9 to TRBJ1-2; TRBD1 might be the D (5 bases). Trimming stripped 1 base from V and 8 bases from J, with 8 bases between. Germline CDR1 reads SEHNR; CDR2 reads FQNEAQ (reference sequence). The CDR3 has 12 amino acids. In nucleotides, the CDR3 is TGTGCCAGCAGCTTAGGGGGGAACGGCTACACCTTC. Amino acid sequence: CASSLGGNGYTF. The whole variable domain, remainder taken from reference TRBV7-9 and TRBJ1-2, is DTGVSQNPRHKITKRGQNVTFRCDPISEHNRLYWYRQTLGQGPEFLTYFQNEAQLEKSRLLSDRFSAERPKGSFSTLEIQRTEQGDSAMYLCASSLGGNGYTFGSGTRLTVV.

This rearrangement joins TRBV5-1 to TRBJ2-7; D gene uncertain. V lost 2 bases, J lost 1 base, and 13 bases lay in between. Germline CDR1 and CDR2: SGHRS and YFSETQ. The CDR3 spans 15 residues. CDR3 nucleotides: TGCGCCAGCAGCTTAGATCTAAGCAGATCCTACGAGCAGTACTTC. This translates into CASSLDLSRSYEQYF. The full variable domain, completed using reference TRBV5-1 and TRBJ2-7, is KAGVTQTPRYLIKTRGQQVTLSCSPISGHRSVSWYQQTPGQGLQFLFEYFSETQRNKGNFPGRFSGRQFSNSRSEMNVSTLELGDSALYLCASSLDLSRSYEQYFGPGTRLTVT.

This chain joins TRBV27 and TRBJ2-1; 9 bases are a match to TRBD2. The ends lost 4 bases at V and 6 bases at J; junction bases unmatched: 22. The length of the CDR3 is 20 residues. Germline lookup yields CDR1 MNHEY and CDR2 SMNVEV (reference sequence). The CDR3 sequence is CASSSPFGGGAGVTSNEQFF. The CDR3 DNA reads as TGTGCCAGCAGTTCCCCATTTGGCGGGGGGGCCGGAGTGACTAGCAATGAGCAGTTCTTC.

The chain combines TRBV27 with TRBJ2-5, with D uncertain. Germline V gene sequence: CDR1 MNHEY, CDR2 SMNVEV (reference sequence). Trimming pared 6 bases from V and 2 bases from J, leaving 16 bases between. CDR3 size: 15 residues. CDR3 region: CASSRMAAEQETQYF. The CDR3 bases are TGTGCCAGCAGCCGAATGGCGGCCGAGCAAGAGACCCAGTACTTC.

The chain is built from TRBV9 and TRBJ2-7; 8 bases line up with TRBD2. CDR1 and CDR2 from the germline V gene are SGDLS and YYNGEE. Trimming cost V 4 bases and J 5 bases; bases outside gene matches: 8. The length of the CDR3 is 14 residues. The CDR3 nucleotides read TGTGCCAGCAGCATAAGCGGGAGTTCCGACGAGCAGTACTTC. Amino acid sequence: CASSISGSSDEQYF.